One and the same sample provided the 11 T cell receptor beta chains below, sequenced in a study of blood T cell repertoires in COVID-19. Profiling relied on immunoSEQ multiplex PCR, and the TCRdb table lists in-frame clones only, not all of them. The sample consists of around 200,000 clones, over 75% of them appearing once. The sequenced sample consisted of peripheral blood. These receptors came from a person aged 70 to 80 with COVID-19, enrolled during active disease.

The chain couples TRBV2 to TRBJ1-4; possibly TRBD1 for D (6 bases). CDR3 length equals 15 residues. CDR1 is SNHLY and CDR2 is FYNNEI in the germline V gene. V lost 5 bases and J 3 bases, leaving 13 bases between the germline ends. The CDR3, as DNA: TGTGCCAGCAGTTCAGGGGTCGCGGCTAATGAAAAACTGTTTTTT. This encodes CASSSGVAANEKLFF. Filled out from reference TRBV2 and TRBJ1-4, the complete variable domain reads EPEVTQTPSHQVTQMGQEVILRCVPISNHLYFYWYRQILGQKVEFLVSFYNNEISEKSEIFDDQFSVERPDGSNFTLKIRSTKLEDSAMYFCASSSGVAANEKLFFGSGTQLSVL.

This clone was detected a few times. The chain uses TRBV6-2 or TRBV6-3 and TRBJ2-7, with TRBD2 matching 12 bases. This CDR3 contains 14 residues. The V segment lost 5 bases and the J segment 4 bases; nucleotides outside the gene matches: 3. CDR1 is MNHEY and CDR2 is SVGEGT in the germline V gene. CDR3 nucleotides: TGTGCCAGCAGTCGGACTAGCGGGATGTACGAGCAGTACTTC. This encodes CASSRTSGMYEQYF.

The chain is built from TRBV7-2 and TRBJ1-2; D is ambiguous. V lost 3 bases to trimming and J lost 8 bases, with 19 bases between them. Germline-derived CDR1 and CDR2 are SGHTA and FQGNSA. The CDR3 totals 15 residues. The CDR3 protein is CASSLESTNPKGYTF. DNA for the CDR3: TGTGCCAGCAGCTTGGAATCTACTAACCCCAAAGGCTACACCTTC. Full variable domain (remainder filled in from reference TRBV7-2 and TRBJ1-2): GAGVSQSPSNKVTEKGKDVELRCDPISGHTALYWYRQSLGQGLEFLIYFQGNSAPDKSGLPSDRFSAERTGGSVSTLTIQRTQQEDSAVYLCASSLESTNPKGYTFGSGTRLTVV.

V and J are TRBV10-3 and TRBJ2-3; D possibly corresponds to TRBD2 (6 bases). V gave up 0 bases and J gave up 2 bases, with 9 bases separating them. Per germline, CDR1 ENHRY and CDR2 SYGVKD. This CDR3 has 15 amino acids. The CDR3 is CAISESRDFTDTQYF. CDR3 nucleotides: TGTGCCATCAGTGAGTCGCGGGACTTCACAGATACGCAGTATTTT.

The rearrangement joins TRBV7-2 to TRBJ1-1; 7 bases map to TRBD1. CDR1 is SGHTA, CDR2 FQGNSA, per germline. J was trimmed by 1 base and V by 5 bases; bases with no gene match: 4. CDR3 length: 14 amino acids. CDR3 sequence reads: CASSPGQANTEAFF. The DNA of the CDR3 is TGTGCCAGCAGCCCAGGACAGGCGAACACTGAAGCTTTCTTT.

This clone was seen once. This chain joins TRBV19 and TRBJ2-4; 9 positions agree with TRBD1. CDR3 length: 20 residues. Germline CDR1 and CDR2: LNHDA and SQIVND (reference sequence). V was clipped by 5 bases and J by 0 bases; unmatched bases: 17. Here the CDR3 reads CASSGPRDRVGSVAKNIQYF. The CDR3 bases are TGTGCCAGTAGTGGCCCCCGGGACAGGGTGGGGAGTGTAGCCAAAAACATTCAGTACTTC.

V and J are TRBV2 and TRBJ1-5, with D possibly being TRBD1 (5 bases). V shed 4 bases and J shed 7 bases, with 17 bases lying between them. CDR1 SNHLY and CDR2 FYNNEI come from the germline V gene. This CDR3 contains 15 residues. The CDR3 loop reads CASSASGGIGQPQHF. The CDR3 coding sequence is TGTGCCAGCAGTGCCAGCGGGGGTATTGGCCAGCCCCAGCATTTT.

This sequence joins TRBV11-1 and TRBJ2-7, with D possibly being TRBD1 (6 bases). This CDR3 spans 14 amino acids. Germline V gives CDR1 SGHAT, CDR2 FQDESV (reference sequence). Trimming removed 7 bases from V and 2 bases from J, with 15 bases in between. The CDR3 loop reads CASNYRDITYEQYF. The CDR3 nucleotides read TGTGCCAGCAACTATAGGGACATCACCTACGAGCAGTACTTC.

This sequence joins TRBV5-1 and TRBJ2-7; 8 bases line up with TRBD1. Trimming cost V 4 bases and J 6 bases; bases outside gene matches: 15. The CDR3 extends over 16 amino acids. The germline CDR1 and CDR2 sequences are SGHRS and YFSETQ. The CDR3 bases are TGCGCCAGCAGCCGGTATTTGGACAGGGAAAGTGGCGAGCAGTACTTC. Its translation: CASSRYLDRESGEQYF.

The chain has TRBV7-9 and TRBJ1-1; 7 bases fit TRBD1. Germline V gene sequence: CDR1 SEHNR, CDR2 FQNEAQ (reference sequence). V was pared by 6 bases and J by 4 bases, with 8 bases of the junction left unmatched. The CDR3 spans 14 residues. CDR3 sequence (DNA): TGTGCCAGCAGTAAGGAACAGGGGATCACTGAAGCTTTCTTT. It translates to CASSKEQGITEAFF.

In nucleotides, the CDR3 is TGTGCCAGACCGAGAGAAGACAGGGACTCTGAAGCTTTCTTT. It codes for CARPREDRDSEAFF. This chain uses TRBV19 with TRBJ1-1, with 7 bases lining up with TRBD1. With 9 bases clipped from V and 6 bases from J, the junction kept 13 bases outside the gene matches. Germline CDR1 LNHDA, CDR2 SQIVND (reference sequence). The CDR3 runs to 14 residues.